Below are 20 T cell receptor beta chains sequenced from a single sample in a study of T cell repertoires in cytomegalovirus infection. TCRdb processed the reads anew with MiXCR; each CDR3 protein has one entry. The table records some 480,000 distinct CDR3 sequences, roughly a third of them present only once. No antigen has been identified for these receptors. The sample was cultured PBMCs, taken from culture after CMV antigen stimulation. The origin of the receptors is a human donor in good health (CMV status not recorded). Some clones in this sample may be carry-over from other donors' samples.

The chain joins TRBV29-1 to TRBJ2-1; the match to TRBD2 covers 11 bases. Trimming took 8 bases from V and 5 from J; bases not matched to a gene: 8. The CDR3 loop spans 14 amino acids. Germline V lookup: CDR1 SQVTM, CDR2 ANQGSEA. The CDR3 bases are TGCAGCCCCACTGGACTAGCGGGCAACAATGAGCAGTTCTTC. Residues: CSPTGLAGNNEQFF.

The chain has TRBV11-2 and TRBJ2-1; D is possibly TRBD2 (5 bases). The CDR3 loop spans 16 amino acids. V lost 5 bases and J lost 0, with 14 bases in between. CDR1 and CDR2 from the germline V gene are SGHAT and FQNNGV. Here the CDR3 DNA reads TGTGCCAGCAGCGCCTCGAGCGGTAACTCCTACAATGAGCAGTTCTTC. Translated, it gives CASSASSGNSYNEQFF.

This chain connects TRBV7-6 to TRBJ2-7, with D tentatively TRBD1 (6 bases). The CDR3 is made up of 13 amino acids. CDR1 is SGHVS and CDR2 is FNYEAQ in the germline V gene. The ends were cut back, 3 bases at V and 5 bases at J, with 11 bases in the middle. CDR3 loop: CASSFPGTHEQYF. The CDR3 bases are TGTGCCAGCAGCTTTCCCGGGACACACGAGCAGTACTTC.

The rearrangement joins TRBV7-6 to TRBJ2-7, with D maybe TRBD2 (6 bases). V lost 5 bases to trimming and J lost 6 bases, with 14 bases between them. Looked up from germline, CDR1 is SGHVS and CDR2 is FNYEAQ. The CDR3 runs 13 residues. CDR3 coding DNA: TGTGCCAGCAGCCCATCTGTCGGGGGCGAGCAGTACGTC. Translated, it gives CASSPSVGGEQYV.

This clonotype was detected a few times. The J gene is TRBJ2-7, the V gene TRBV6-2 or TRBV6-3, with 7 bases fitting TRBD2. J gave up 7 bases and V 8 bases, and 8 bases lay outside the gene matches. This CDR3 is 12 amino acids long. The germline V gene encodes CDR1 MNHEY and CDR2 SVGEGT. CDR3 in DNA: TGTGCCAGCGGGAGGGCCTCAGGAGAGCAGTACGTC. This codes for CASGRASGEQYV.

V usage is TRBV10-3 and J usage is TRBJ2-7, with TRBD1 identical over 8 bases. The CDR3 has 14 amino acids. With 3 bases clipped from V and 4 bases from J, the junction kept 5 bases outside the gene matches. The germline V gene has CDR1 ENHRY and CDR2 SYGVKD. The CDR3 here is CAISETTGVYEQYF. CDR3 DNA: TGTGCCATCAGTGAAACGACAGGGGTTTACGAGCAGTACTTC.

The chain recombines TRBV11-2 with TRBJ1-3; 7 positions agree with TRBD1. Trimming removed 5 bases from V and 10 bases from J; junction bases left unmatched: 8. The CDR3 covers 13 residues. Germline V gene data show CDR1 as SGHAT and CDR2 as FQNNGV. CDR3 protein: CASSGATRGTIYF. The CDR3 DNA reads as TGTGCCAGCAGCGGGGCCACCAGGGGGACCATATATTTT.

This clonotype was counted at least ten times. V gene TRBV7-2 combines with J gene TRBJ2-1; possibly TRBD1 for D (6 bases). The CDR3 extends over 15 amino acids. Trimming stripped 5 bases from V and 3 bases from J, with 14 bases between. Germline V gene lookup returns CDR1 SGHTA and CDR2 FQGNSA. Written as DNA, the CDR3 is TGTGCCAGCAGCACAGGGTTTCGTGTCTACAATGAGCAGTTCTTC. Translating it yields CASSTGFRVYNEQFF.

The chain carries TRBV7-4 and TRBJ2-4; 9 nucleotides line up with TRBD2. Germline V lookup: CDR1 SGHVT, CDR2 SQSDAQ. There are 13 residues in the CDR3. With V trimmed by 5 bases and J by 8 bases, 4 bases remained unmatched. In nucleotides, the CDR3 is TGTGCCAGCAGCCCTAGCGGGATGGACATTCAGTACTTC. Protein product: CASSPSGMDIQYF.

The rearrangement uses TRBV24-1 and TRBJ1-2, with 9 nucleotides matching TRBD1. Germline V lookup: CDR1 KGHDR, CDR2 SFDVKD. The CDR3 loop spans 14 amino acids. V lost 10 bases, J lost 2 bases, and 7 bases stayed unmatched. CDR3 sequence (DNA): TGTGCCACTCATTCCGGGACAGGGAACTATGGCTACACCTTC. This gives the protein CATHSGTGNYGYTF.

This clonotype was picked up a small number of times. DNA of the CDR3: TGTGCCAGCAGTGAACGGGCACTGGTGGGTGGCTACACCTTC. Translation: CASSERALVGGYTF. The genes are TRBV6-1 and TRBJ1-2; D is unclear. The V gene's germline CDR1 is MNHNS and CDR2 SASEGT. This CDR3 has 14 amino acids. Trimming left V 2 bases short and J 7 bases short, with 14 bases between.

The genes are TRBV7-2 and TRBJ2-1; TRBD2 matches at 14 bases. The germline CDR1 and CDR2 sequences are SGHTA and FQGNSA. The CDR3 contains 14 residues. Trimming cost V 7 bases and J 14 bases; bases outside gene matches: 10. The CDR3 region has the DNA TGTGCCAGCACCCTGACTAGCGGGAGGGCCGTAGAGTTCTTC. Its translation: CASTLTSGRAVEFF.

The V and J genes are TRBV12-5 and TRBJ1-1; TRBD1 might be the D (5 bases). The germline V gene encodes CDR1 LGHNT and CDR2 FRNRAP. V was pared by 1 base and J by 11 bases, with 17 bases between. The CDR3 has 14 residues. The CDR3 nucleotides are TGTGCTAGTGGTTTGGACGTTTTGCAGGGTGCGGCTTTCTTT. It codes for CASGLDVLQGAAFF.

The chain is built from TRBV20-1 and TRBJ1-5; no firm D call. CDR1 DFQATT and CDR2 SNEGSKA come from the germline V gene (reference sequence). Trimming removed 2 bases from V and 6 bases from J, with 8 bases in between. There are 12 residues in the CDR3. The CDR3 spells CSARRWSQPQHF. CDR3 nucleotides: TGCAGTGCTAGAAGATGGAGTCAGCCCCAGCATTTT.

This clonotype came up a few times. CDR3 DNA sequence: TGCGCCAGCAGCCAGTATACAACCGGGGGCAGGGCTGAAGCTTTCTTT. This sequence encodes CASSQYTTGGRAEAFF. This chain links TRBV4-3 with TRBJ1-1; D may be TRBD1 (6 bases). Trimming shortened V by 3 bases and J by 6 bases, and 20 bases separated the two germline ends. Germline V gene data show CDR1 as LGHNA and CDR2 as YSLEER. The CDR3 totals 16 residues.

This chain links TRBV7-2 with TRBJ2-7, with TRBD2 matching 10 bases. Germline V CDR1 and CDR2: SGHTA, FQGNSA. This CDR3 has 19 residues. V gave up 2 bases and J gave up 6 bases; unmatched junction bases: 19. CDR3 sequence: CASSLTGRLAGALLGEQYF. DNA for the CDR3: TGTGCCAGCAGCTTAACCGGGCGCCTAGCGGGAGCTCTTCTGGGCGAGCAGTACTTC.

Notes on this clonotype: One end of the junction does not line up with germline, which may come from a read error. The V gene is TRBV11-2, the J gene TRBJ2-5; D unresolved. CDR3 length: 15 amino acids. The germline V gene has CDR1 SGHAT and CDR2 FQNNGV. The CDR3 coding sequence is TGTGCCACCAGCTTAGATTATTCAGCTAGGGAGACCCAGTACTTC. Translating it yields CATSLDYSARETQYF.

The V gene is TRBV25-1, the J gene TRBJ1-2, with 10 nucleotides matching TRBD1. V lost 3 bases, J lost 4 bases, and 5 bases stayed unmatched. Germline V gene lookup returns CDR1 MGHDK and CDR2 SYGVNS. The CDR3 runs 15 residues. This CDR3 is CASSDPTGGSYGYTF. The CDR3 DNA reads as TGTGCCAGCAGTGACCCGACAGGGGGCAGCTATGGCTACACCTTC.

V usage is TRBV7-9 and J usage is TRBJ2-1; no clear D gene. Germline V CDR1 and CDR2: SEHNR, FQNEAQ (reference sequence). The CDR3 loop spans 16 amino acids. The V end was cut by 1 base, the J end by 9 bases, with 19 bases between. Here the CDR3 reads CASSLVIAQPWSEQFF. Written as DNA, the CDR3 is TGTGCCAGCAGCTTAGTGATTGCACAACCCTGGAGTGAGCAGTTCTTC.

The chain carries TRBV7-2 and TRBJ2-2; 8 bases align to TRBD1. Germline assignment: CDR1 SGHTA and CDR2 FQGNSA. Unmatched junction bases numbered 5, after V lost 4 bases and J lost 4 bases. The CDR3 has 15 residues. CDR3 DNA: TGTGCCAGCAGCTATATACAGGGGGGCACCGGGGAGCTGTTTTTT. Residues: CASSYIQGGTGELFF.